Following are 29 T cell receptor beta chains from one sample sequenced in a study of T cells expressing NK-cell markers. Using the 5' RACE reads, TCRdb records one entry per CDR3 protein without DNA. This listing includes 400,000 or so distinct CDR3 sequences. Sequencing used blood T cells: a sorted CD56 or NKG2C T cell subset, CD4+ or CD8+ T cells, or bulk PBMC T cells (not recorded which). These receptors were obtained from a woman aged 50 to 60 in good health.

The chain recombines TRBV24-1 with TRBJ1-5. Looked up from germline, CDR1 is KGHDR and CDR2 is SFDVKD. The CDR3 runs 15 residues. CDR3 region: CATSEAGDSNQPQHF.

This chain uses TRBV5-1 with TRBJ2-7. Per the germline V gene, CDR1 is SGHRS and CDR2 is YFSETQ. The CDR3 consists of 18 residues. The CDR3 here is CASSLASIGLSTNYEQYF.

The CDR3 region is CASSQSGLAVTPGETQYF. This chain joins TRBV14 and TRBJ2-5; TCRdb proposes TRBD2, but this gene call is untestable without DNA. CDR1 and CDR2 (germline): SGHDN, FVKESK. The CDR3 has 18 residues. Full variable domain (remainder filled in from reference TRBV14 and TRBJ2-5): EAGVTQFPSHSVIEKGQTVTLRCDPISGHDNLYWYRRVMGKEIKFLLHFVKESKQDESGMPNNRFLAERTGGTYSTLKVQPAELEDSGVYFCASSQSGLAVTPGETQYFGPGTRLLVL.

This sequence joins TRBV20-1 and TRBJ2-1; lacking DNA, the TRBD2 call made by TCRdb goes unchecked. Germline V gene lookup returns CDR1 DFQATT and CDR2 SNEGSKA (reference sequence). The CDR3 runs to 16 residues. The CDR3 spells CSATRTSGALGNEQFF.

The V call is TRBV5-1, the J call TRBJ2-3; TCRdb's assignment of TRBD1 cannot be checked, as there is no DNA. The CDR3 is 14 residues long. Germline assignment: CDR1 SGHRS and CDR2 YFSETQ. The CDR3 sequence is CASSFTGSTDTQYF.

The rearrangement links TRBV19 to TRBJ2-2; TCRdb calls TRBD1, which cannot be checked without DNA. Germline CDR1 is LNHDA and CDR2 is SQIVND (reference sequence). The length of the CDR3 is 15 residues. This CDR3 reads CASSKQGKYTGELFF.

CDR3: CASAKLGLAGKETQYF. The chain couples TRBV12-3 or TRBV12-4 to TRBJ2-5; the TRBD2 assignment by TCRdb is unverifiable without DNA. CDR3 length: 16 amino acids.

The V gene is TRBV20-1, the J gene TRBJ2-7. This CDR3 region has 13 residues. CDR1 is DFQATT and CDR2 is SNEGSKA in the germline V gene (reference sequence). The CDR3 loop is CSANKDAIYEQYF.

This chain uses TRBV7-6 with TRBJ2-2; TCRdb's D gene call, TRBD1, goes unchecked for lack of DNA. Germline values: CDR1 SGHVS, CDR2 FNYEAQ. The CDR3 contains 13 residues. CDR3 amino acids: CASSHRLTGELFF.

This rearrangement joins TRBV7-8 to TRBJ2-1; TCRdb reports TRBD2, a call that lacks DNA to check it against. Per the germline V gene, CDR1 is SGHVS and CDR2 is FQNEAQ. The CDR3 extends over 18 amino acids. The CDR3 spells CASLERRGLASWGHEQFF.

The V call is TRBV6-2 or TRBV6-3, the J call TRBJ1-1. Germline loops: CDR1 MNHEY, CDR2 SVGEGT. The CDR3 runs 11 residues. The CDR3 loop reads CASRKDRRAFF.

V gene TRBV18 combines with J gene TRBJ2-7; the TRBD1 assignment by TCRdb is unverifiable without DNA. The CDR3 covers 14 residues. Germline CDR1 reads KGHSH; CDR2 reads LQKENI. The CDR3 sequence: CASSPRPGPYEQYF.

The chain employs TRBV20-1 and TRBJ2-3; TCRdb gives TRBD2 as the D gene, but with no DNA this cannot be confirmed. CDR3 length: 16 amino acids. Germline CDR1 and CDR2: DFQATT and SNEGSKA (reference sequence). The CDR3 is CSARDLETSGRGTQYF.

The J gene is TRBJ2-1, the V gene TRBV20-1; TCRdb returns TRBD2, unconfirmable since there is no DNA. CDR3 length: 17 residues. Germline V CDR1 and CDR2: DFQATT, SNEGSKA (reference sequence). CDR3 in amino acids: CSAPAPLLAGGPHEQFF.

The CDR3 here is CASSESVPGANVLTF. The chain employs TRBV6-1 and TRBJ2-6. Germline V gene data show CDR1 as MNHNS and CDR2 as SASEGT. CDR3 size: 15 residues.

The gene calls are TRBV7-9 and TRBJ2-7; the D call from TCRdb, TRBD1, cannot be confirmed without DNA. Germline V CDR1 and CDR2: SEHNR, FQNEAQ (reference sequence). The CDR3 is 13 residues long. This CDR3 is CASSTRQSYEQYF. Full variable domain (missing parts from reference TRBV7-9 and TRBJ2-7): DTGVSQNPRHKITKRGQNVTFRCDPISEHNRLYWYRQTLGQGPEFLTYFQNEAQLEKSRLLSDRFSAERPKGSFSTLEIQRTEQGDSAMYLCASSTRQSYEQYFGPGTRLTVT.

This chain uses TRBV5-1 with TRBJ1-2; TCRdb selects TRBD1, and the lack of DNA leaves this call unchecked. The CDR3 spans 17 residues. The germline gives CDR1 SGHRS, CDR2 YFSETQ. Here the CDR3 reads CASSLLPGPGTNYGYTF.

The chain employs TRBV7-9 and TRBJ2-2. Germline-derived CDR1 and CDR2 are SEHNR and FQNEAQ (reference sequence). The CDR3 is 14 residues long. The CDR3 here is CASSADISTGELFF. Full variable domain (outside the CDR3, taken from reference TRBV7-9 and TRBJ2-2): DTGVSQNPRHKITKRGQNVTFRCDPISEHNRLYWYRQTLGQGPEFLTYFQNEAQLEKSRLLSDRFSAERPKGSFSTLEIQRTEQGDSAMYLCASSADISTGELFFGEGSRLTVL.

The CDR3 reads CATSEIAGEQFF. The rearrangement joins TRBV24-1 to TRBJ2-1; the D call of TRBD2 rests on TCRdb alone, since no DNA is present to check it. This CDR3 is 12 amino acids long. CDR1 and CDR2 (germline): KGHDR, SFDVKD.

This chain connects TRBV29-1 to TRBJ2-1. CDR1 and CDR2 from the germline V gene are SQVTM and ANQGSEA. The CDR3 is 12 amino acids. The CDR3 is CSGSRSYNEQFF.

V is TRBV15 and J is TRBJ2-7; without DNA, the TCRdb call of TRBD1 cannot be checked. The CDR3 is 13 residues long. The germline CDR1 and CDR2 sequences are LNHNV and YYDKDF (reference sequence). CDR3: CATSRTETYEQYF.

This sequence joins TRBV5-1 and TRBJ1-6; the TRBD1 assignment by TCRdb is unverifiable without DNA. Germline CDR1 reads SGHRS; CDR2 reads YFSETQ. The CDR3 consists of 15 residues. CDR3 protein: CASSSTGPNNSPLHF. Full variable domain (missing parts from reference TRBV5-1 and TRBJ1-6): KAGVTQTPRYLIKTRGQQVTLSCSPISGHRSVSWYQQTPGQGLQFLFEYFSETQRNKGNFPGRFSGRQFSNSRSEMNVSTLELGDSALYLCASSSTGPNNSPLHFGNGTRLTVT.

V and J are TRBV30 and TRBJ2-7; the D call from TCRdb, TRBD1, cannot be confirmed without DNA. The CDR3 runs 13 residues. The V gene's germline CDR1 is GTSNPN and CDR2 SVGIG (reference sequence). The chain's CDR3 is CAWGGYPGYEQYF.

The chain joins TRBV7-8 to TRBJ1-6. The CDR3 has 14 residues. CDR1 and CDR2 (germline): SGHVS, FQNEAQ. The CDR3 loop reads CASSLGLGPSPLHF.

V is TRBV5-1 and J is TRBJ2-7. The length of the CDR3 is 12 residues. Germline CDR1 SGHRS, CDR2 YFSETQ. CDR3 sequence: CASSYDYYEQYF.

This chain connects TRBV10-3 to TRBJ2-2; absent DNA, TCRdb's TRBD1 call cannot be checked. In germline, CDR1 is ENHRY, CDR2 SYGVKD. This CDR3 is built from 13 residues. CDR3 amino acids: CAIGEQGAGELFF.

The CDR3 is CASGQGGKNYGYTF. The chain combines TRBV25-1 with TRBJ1-2; TCRdb selects TRBD1, and the lack of DNA leaves this call unchecked. CDR1 MGHDK and CDR2 SYGVNS come from the germline V gene. The CDR3 covers 14 residues.

The J gene is TRBJ1-2, the V gene TRBV7-9. CDR1 is SEHNR and CDR2 is FQNEAQ in the germline V gene (reference sequence). The CDR3 covers 14 residues. CDR3 in amino acids: CASSLALRSYGYTF.

J is TRBJ2-1 and V is TRBV5-1; TCRdb's assignment of TRBD2 cannot be checked, as there is no DNA. This CDR3 comprises 15 residues. From germline, CDR1 is SGHRS and CDR2 YFSETQ. CDR3 sequence: CASSLRASGYNEQFF.